This T cell receptor (beta chain) was identified in a study of CD8 T cells in Susac syndrome. Study-level information: Of the sequenced Susac syndrome patients, about six had active disease and fewer than 10 were in remission. When their blood was taken, patients with Susac syndrome were therapy-naive, taking corticosteroids, or taking intravenous immunoglobulin alone. Study outcomes and limitations: When the CD4+ T cell repertoires of patients with Susac syndrome were examined, they did not show any clonal expansion.

Patients with Susac syndrome fulfilled recently defined diagnostic criteria for definite or probable disease. To note about this clonotype: Its specificity is unknown.

Germline V gives CDR1 SGHNT, CDR2 YYREEE (reference sequence). CDR3 length equals 14 residues. With 4 bases clipped from V and 4 bases from J, the junction kept 4 bases outside the gene matches. An input of about 0.5 to 1 ug of RNA was subjected to reverse transcription using random hexamers. One entry per CDR3 protein results from TCRdb running MiXCR on the immunoSEQ multiplex PCR reads. The sample records over 150,000 distinct CDR3 sequences, approximately 94% being singletons. J is TRBJ2-3 and V is TRBV5-4; 9 positions agree with TRBD2. Sequencing was carried out using CD4+ T cells from PBMCs. The TCR sequence derives from a human donor with Susac syndrome. In DNA form, the CDR3 reads TGTGCCAGCAGCCCTGGGACTAGCCCAGATACGCAGTATTTT. Amino acids: CASSPGTSPDTQYF.